One sample yielded the 29 T cell receptor beta chains listed below, sequenced in a study of technical replicates of blood from several donors. Method: immunoSEQ multiplex PCR; TCRdb's copy keeps in-frame clones and lacks some. The sample holds 55,000 to 70,000 clones, roughly 86% seen once. The sequenced sample consisted of PBMCs. These TCRs come from a human donor in good health. Some clones in this sample may be carry-over from other donors' samples.

The genes are TRBV5-6 and TRBJ2-1; 8 nucleotides align to TRBD1. The germline CDR1 and CDR2 sequences are SGHDT and YYEEEE. This CDR3 contains 12 residues. With V trimmed by 4 bases and J by 10 bases, 4 bases remained unmatched. The chain's CDR3 is CASSMTGEEQFF. CDR3 DNA: TGTGCCAGCAGCATGACAGGGGAGGAGCAGTTCTTC. The full variable domain, completed using reference TRBV5-6 and TRBJ2-1, is DAGVTQSPTHLIKTRGQQVTLRCSPKSGHDTVSWYQQALGQGPQFIFQYYEEEERQRGNFPDRFSGHQFPNYSSELNVNALLLGDSALYLCASSMTGEEQFFGPGTRLTVL.

The chain employs TRBV11-2 and TRBJ1-1; 7 nucleotides match TRBD1. This CDR3 spans 15 amino acids. V shed 1 base, J shed 1 base, and the junction held 3 bases outside the gene matches. Germline CDR1 SGHAT, CDR2 FQNNGV. The CDR3 spells CASSLVQGENTEAFF. CDR3 bases: TGTGCCAGCAGCTTAGTTCAGGGGGAGAACACTGAAGCTTTCTTT.

V gene TRBV9 combines with J gene TRBJ1-4; TRBD1 matches 7 bases. In germline, CDR1 is SGDLS, CDR2 YYNGEE. This CDR3 has 19 residues. Trimming took 0 bases from V and 3 from J; bases not matched to a gene: 14. CDR3 nucleotides: TGTGCCAGCAGCGTAGGGGACAGTCCCCGTCCTGCTTCTAATGAAAAACTGTTTTTT. It encodes CASSVGDSPRPASNEKLFF.

The chain employs TRBV4-3 and TRBJ2-2; no definite D call. Trimming pared 4 bases from V and 3 bases from J, leaving 12 bases between. Germline V CDR1 and CDR2: LGHNA, YSLEER. This CDR3 is built from 15 residues. Here the CDR3 DNA reads TGCGCCAGCAGCCCCACTCCGGAGTACACCGGGGAGCTGTTTTTT. Its protein is CASSPTPEYTGELFF.

V is TRBV2 and J is TRBJ2-1, with 12 positions matching TRBD2. The CDR3 contains 16 residues. V lost 3 bases, J lost 4 bases, and 4 bases stayed unmatched. From germline, CDR1 is SNHLY and CDR2 FYNNEI. The CDR3 loop reads CASSDRLAGAYNEQFF. The CDR3 DNA reads TGTGCCAGCAGTGATCGACTAGCGGGGGCTTACAATGAGCAGTTCTTC.

This clone was seen only once. This chain connects TRBV6-1 to TRBJ2-5, with a possible D match to TRBD2 (7 bases). The CDR3 is 13 residues long. Trimming cost V 11 bases and J 4 bases, with 17 bases left between them. CDR1 and CDR2 from the germline V gene are MNHNS and SASEGT. CDR3 loop: CAGGGGMAETQYF. CDR3 DNA: TGTGCCGGGGGAGGGGGAATGGCAGAGACCCAGTACTTC.

V gene TRBV5-1 combines with J gene TRBJ2-5; D possibly corresponds to TRBD1 (6 bases). This CDR3 comprises 12 residues. The V end was cut by 0 bases, the J end by 12 bases, with 12 bases between. The V gene's germline CDR1 is SGHRS and CDR2 YFSETQ. CDR3 bases: TGCGCCAGCAGCTTGGACCCAGGGGTGGAGTACTTC. Its translation is CASSLDPGVEYF.

The J gene is TRBJ2-3, the V gene TRBV27; 9 nucleotides match TRBD2. Germline lookup yields CDR1 MNHEY and CDR2 SMNVEV (reference sequence). The CDR3 has 17 residues. With V trimmed by 7 bases and J by 6 bases, 17 bases remained unmatched. CDR3 residues: CASTKLASGEHLDTQYF. The CDR3 coding sequence is TGTGCCAGCACCAAGTTGGCTAGCGGGGAACATCTGGATACGCAGTATTTT.

The chain has TRBV25-1 and TRBJ1-6, with TRBD1 identical over 9 bases. The CDR3 is 14 amino acids. Germline assignment: CDR1 MGHDK and CDR2 SYGVNS. The J segment lost 4 bases and the V segment lost 6 bases, leaving 1 base of the junction unmatched. CDR3 coding DNA: TGTGCCAGCAGGGGGACAGGGTATAATTCACCCCTCCACTTT. Amino acid sequence: CASRGTGYNSPLHF.

V gene TRBV7-2 combines with J gene TRBJ2-1; 11 nucleotides agree with TRBD2. The germline V gene has CDR1 SGHTA and CDR2 FQGNSA. This CDR3 is built from 15 residues. The J segment lost 7 bases and the V segment lost 5 bases, leaving 7 bases of the junction unmatched. The CDR3 region is CASSITGTSGNEQFF. The CDR3 region has the DNA TGTGCCAGCAGCATAACCGGGACTAGCGGTAATGAGCAGTTCTTC.

CDR3 nucleotide sequence: TGTGCCAGCAGCTTAGTCGGGACAGGGTCGAAGTCACCCCTCCACTTT. Translating gives CASSLVGTGSKSPLHF. The V call is TRBV7-2, the J call TRBJ1-6; TRBD1 matches 9 bases. The ends lost 1 base at V and 10 bases at J; junction bases unmatched: 8. The V gene's germline CDR1 is SGHTA and CDR2 FQGNSA. The CDR3 runs to 16 residues.

This clone appeared many times. The rearrangement uses TRBV4-3 and TRBJ1-2; TRBD1 matches 8 bases. The junction had 13 bases not matched to a gene; V was cut back by 0 bases and J by 10 bases. The CDR3 runs to 16 residues. Germline CDR1 reads LGHNA; CDR2 reads YSLEER. The CDR3: CASSQDLFDRGRDYTF. Here the CDR3 DNA reads TGCGCCAGCAGCCAAGATCTATTTGACAGGGGCCGCGACTACACCTTC.

This clone showed up just a few times. This sequence joins TRBV7-2 and TRBJ2-3; D gene ambiguous. The CDR3 has 16 amino acids. CDR1 and CDR2 (germline): SGHTA, FQGNSA. V gave up 6 bases and J gave up 2 bases, with 18 bases separating them. DNA of the CDR3: TGTGCCAGCAGTAGACCCCTAGTGGATCCCACAGATACGCAGTATTTT. It encodes CASSRPLVDPTDTQYF.

The chain has TRBV4-1 and TRBJ1-5; no clear D. The V and J ends lost 3 bases and 7 bases respectively, with 19 bases between them. The germline V gene has CDR1 MGHRA and CDR2 YSYEKL. The CDR3 has 16 residues. CDR3 coding DNA: TGCGCCAGCAGCCAGACCGGCCTCGCCTGGGAGCAGCCCCAGCATTTT. This sequence encodes CASSQTGLAWEQPQHF.

V and J are TRBV7-2 and TRBJ1-2; unclear D gene. The germline V gene has CDR1 SGHTA and CDR2 FQGNSA. The CDR3 runs to 16 residues. The germline V and J ends were trimmed by 0 bases and 7 bases, with 18 bases remaining between them. DNA for the CDR3: TGTGCCAGCAGCTTAGCAGCGTCGGGGTTTTATGGTGGCTACACCTTC. Its translation is CASSLAASGFYGGYTF. Based on the CDR3 plus reference TRBV7-2 and TRBJ1-2, the full variable domain is GAGVSQSPSNKVTEKGKDVELRCDPISGHTALYWYRQSLGQGLEFLIYFQGNSAPDKSGLPSDRFSAERTGGSVSTLTIQRTQQEDSAVYLCASSLAASGFYGGYTFGSGTRLTVV.

The chain is built from TRBV7-3 and TRBJ2-1; 9 nucleotides align to TRBD1. The V and J ends lost 5 bases and 0 bases, in that order; junction bases with no gene match: 2. CDR3 length: 15 residues. CDR1 SGHTA and CDR2 FQGTGA come from the germline V gene. The CDR3 sequence: CASSVTGGSYNEQFF. CDR3 nucleotides: TGTGCCAGCAGCGTGACAGGGGGCTCCTACAATGAGCAGTTCTTC.

The CDR3 nucleotides read TGCGCCAGCAGCCACTCCGCCGGGACAGGGATAGATGAGCAGTACTTC. Translating it yields CASSHSAGTGIDEQYF. The rearrangement links TRBV4-1 to TRBJ2-7; 9 nucleotides align to TRBD1. V shed 3 bases and J 7 bases; nucleotides not matched to a gene: 13. The CDR3 is 16 amino acids. Germline V gives CDR1 MGHRA, CDR2 YSYEKL.

This chain connects TRBV7-9 to TRBJ1-3; D remains ambiguous. The CDR3 covers 16 residues. Germline CDR1 reads SEHNR; CDR2 reads FQNEAQ (reference sequence). V lost 4 bases to trimming and J lost 0 bases, with 13 bases between them. The CDR3, as DNA: TGTGCCAGCAGCTCACCCCTTCTAAGCTCTGGAAACACCATATATTTT. Translating gives CASSSPLLSSGNTIYF.

This clone was found once. The V gene is TRBV9, the J gene TRBJ1-3; D is perhaps TRBD1 (6 bases). The CDR3 totals 16 residues. Germline V gives CDR1 SGDLS, CDR2 YYNGEE. V dropped 4 bases and J dropped 0 bases, with 14 bases sitting between them. The CDR3: CASSPEVGASGNTIYF. CDR3 in DNA: TGTGCCAGCAGCCCAGAGGTGGGGGCCTCTGGAAACACCATATATTTT.

This clone was seen only once. This sequence joins TRBV10-1 and TRBJ1-2, with D possibly being TRBD1 (6 bases). The CDR3 consists of 16 residues. Looked up from germline, CDR1 is WNHNN and CDR2 is SYGVQD (reference sequence). Trimming left V 7 bases short and J 1 base short, with 19 bases between. The CDR3 sequence is CASITRAQGGNYGYTF. The CDR3 DNA sequence: TGCGCCAGCATCACCCGGGCTCAAGGGGGTAACTATGGCTACACCTTC.

This clone occurred once. The V call is TRBV4-3, the J call TRBJ2-3; 13 nucleotides agree with TRBD2. J was trimmed by 4 bases and V by 1 base; bases with no gene match: 2. The CDR3 covers 16 residues. Germline V gene data show CDR1 as LGHNA and CDR2 as YSLEER. CDR3 sequence: CASSQGTSGGADTQYF. CDR3 DNA: TGCGCCAGCAGCCAAGGAACTAGCGGGGGGGCAGATACGCAGTATTTT.

The rearrangement joins TRBV4-1 to TRBJ1-5, with D unclear. V lost 6 bases to trimming and J lost 0 bases, with 12 bases between them. This CDR3 has 15 amino acids. Germline-derived CDR1 and CDR2 are MGHRA and YSYEKL. The CDR3 coding sequence is TGCGCCAGCAGACACTCCCTAGATAGCAATCAGCCCCAGCATTTT. Protein sequence: CASRHSLDSNQPQHF.

V and J are TRBV4-1 and TRBJ2-5; weak D call: TRBD2 (5 bases). The V gene's germline CDR1 is MGHRA and CDR2 YSYEKL. V lost 1 base and J 5 bases, leaving 17 bases between the germline ends. This CDR3 is built from 16 residues. This CDR3 reads CASSQGGNPRSETQYF. The DNA of the CDR3 is TGCGCCAGCAGCCAAGGAGGGAACCCCCGGTCGGAGACCCAGTACTTC.

V usage is TRBV7-2 and J usage is TRBJ2-7; 7 nucleotides match TRBD2. V lost 5 bases to trimming and J lost 0 bases; unmatched junction nucleotides: 16. From germline, CDR1 is SGHTA and CDR2 FQGNSA. The CDR3 totals 18 residues. The CDR3 is CASSNRWSASGSSYEQYF. The CDR3 DNA sequence: TGTGCCAGCAGCAATAGGTGGTCGGCTAGCGGATCCTCCTACGAGCAGTACTTC.

The CDR3 coding sequence is TGTGCCAGCAGCTCACTGCATGAGCAGTTCTTC. This codes for CASSSLHEQFF. This chain links TRBV9 with TRBJ2-1; no definite D call. The CDR3 totals 11 residues. Germline CDR1 reads SGDLS; CDR2 reads YYNGEE. V dropped 4 bases and J dropped 8 bases, with 7 bases sitting between them.

This clone was seen only once. The V gene is TRBV30, the J gene TRBJ2-7; 14 nucleotides align to TRBD2. V lost 3 bases, J lost 7 bases, and 8 bases stayed unmatched. CDR3 length equals 15 residues. From germline, CDR1 is GTSNPN and CDR2 SVGIG (reference sequence). The CDR3 is CAWSRGLAGGGEQYF. CDR3 in DNA: TGTGCCTGGAGCCGCGGACTAGCGGGAGGTGGGGAGCAGTACTTC.

The CDR3 coding sequence is TGTGCCAGCAGTGACTCCTGGACAGCGAACACCGGGGAGCTGTTTTTT. It is translated as CASSDSWTANTGELFF. V and J are TRBV6-4 and TRBJ2-2, with TRBD1 as a possible D gene (6 bases). The CDR3 covers 16 residues. Looked up from germline, CDR1 is MRHNA and CDR2 is SNTAGT. The V gene lost 0 bases and the J gene lost 0 bases, with 8 bases spanning the gap.

This clone has only one observation. This sequence joins TRBV7-2 and TRBJ2-1; maybe TRBD2 (6 bases). CDR3 size: 12 residues. V was cut by 1 base and J by 13 bases, with 11 bases left in between. CDR1 is SGHTA and CDR2 is FQGNSA in the germline V gene. The CDR3 DNA is TGTGCCAGCAGCTTAGACCTAGCGCACCAGTTCTTC. Translated: CASSLDLAHQFF.

The chain uses TRBV5-1 and TRBJ1-1; D is perhaps TRBD1 (5 bases). The CDR3 loop spans 14 amino acids. CDR1 SGHRS and CDR2 YFSETQ come from the germline V gene. The V end was cut by 2 bases, the J end by 3 bases, with 11 bases between. The CDR3 nucleotides read TGCGCCAGCAGCTTTAGGGGAAGGGACACTGAAGCTTTCTTT. Translated, it gives CASSFRGRDTEAFF.